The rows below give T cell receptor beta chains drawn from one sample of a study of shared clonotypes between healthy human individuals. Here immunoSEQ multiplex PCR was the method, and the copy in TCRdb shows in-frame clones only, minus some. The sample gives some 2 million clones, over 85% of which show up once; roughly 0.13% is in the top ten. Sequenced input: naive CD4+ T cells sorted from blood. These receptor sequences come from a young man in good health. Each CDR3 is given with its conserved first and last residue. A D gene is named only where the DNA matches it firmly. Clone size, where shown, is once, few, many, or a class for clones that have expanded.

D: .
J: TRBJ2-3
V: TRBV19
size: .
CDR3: CASRKDRSTDTQYF
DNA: TGTGCCAGTAGAAAGGACAGAAGCACAGATACGCAGTATTTT

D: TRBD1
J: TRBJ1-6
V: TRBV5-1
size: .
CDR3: CASSLGGQGFSPLHF
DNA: TGCGCCAGCAGCTTGGGGGGACAGGGGTTCTCACCCCTCCACTTT

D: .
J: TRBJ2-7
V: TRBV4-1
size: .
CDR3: CASSQEGTSVAYEQYF
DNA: TGCGCCAGCAGCCAAGAGGGCACTAGTGTCGCCTACGAGCAGTACTTC

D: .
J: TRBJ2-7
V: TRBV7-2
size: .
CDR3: CASSFTRTYEQYF
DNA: TGTGCCAGCAGCTTCACTAGAACCTATGAGCAGTACTTC

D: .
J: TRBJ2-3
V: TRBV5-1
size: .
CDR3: CASSPGSPLDTQYF
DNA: TGCGCCAGCAGCCCAGGGAGCCCTTTAGATACGCAGTATTTT

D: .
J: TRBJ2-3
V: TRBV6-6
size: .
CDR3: CASTHRDFIKDTQYF
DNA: TGTGCCAGCACCCACCGGGACTTCATTAAAGATACGCAGTATTTT

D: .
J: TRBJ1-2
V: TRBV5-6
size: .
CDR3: CASSLEGRSAGGYTF
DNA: TGTGCCAGCAGCTTGGAAGGGAGGTCAGCCGGGGGCTACACCTTC

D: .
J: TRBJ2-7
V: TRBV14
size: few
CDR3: CASSQYGQITRPLYEQYF
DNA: TGTGCCAGCAGCCAATATGGACAGATCACCCGGCCGCTATACGAGCAGTACTTC

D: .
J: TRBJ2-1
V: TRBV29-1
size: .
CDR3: CSAEDPQRGFF
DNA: TGCAGCGCCGAGGACCCGCAGAGAGGGTTCTTC

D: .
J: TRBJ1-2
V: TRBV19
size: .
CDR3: CATSPGILYGYTF
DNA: TGTGCCACCAGCCCCGGGATCCTCTATGGCTACACCTTC

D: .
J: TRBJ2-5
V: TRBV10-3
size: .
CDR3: CAISEGQRETQYF
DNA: TGTGCCATCAGTGAGGGACAGCGTGAGACCCAGTACTTC

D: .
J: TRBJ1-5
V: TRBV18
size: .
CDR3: CASSPMGAREPQHF
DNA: TGTGCCAGCTCACCAATGGGGGCAAGGGAGCCCCAGCATTTT

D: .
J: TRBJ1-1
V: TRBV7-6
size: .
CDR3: CASSNRLQGYTEAFF
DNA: TGTGCCAGCAGCAACCGATTACAGGGTTACACTGAAGCTTTCTTT

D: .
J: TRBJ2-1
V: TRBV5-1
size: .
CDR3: CASSLAGGHVSDEQFF
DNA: TGCGCCAGCAGCTTGGCTGGTGGTCACGTATCCGATGAGCAGTTCTTC

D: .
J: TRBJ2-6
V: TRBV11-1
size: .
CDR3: CASSFVSGANVLTF
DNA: TGTGCCAGCAGCTTCGTGTCTGGGGCCAACGTCCTGACTTTC

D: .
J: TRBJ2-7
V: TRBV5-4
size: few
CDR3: CASSLTGIDEQYF
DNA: TGTGCCAGCAGCTTGACAGGGATCGACGAGCAGTACTTC

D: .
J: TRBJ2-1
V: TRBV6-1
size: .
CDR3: CASSEQARGSYNEQFF
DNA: TGTGCCAGCAGTGAACAGGCCAGGGGCTCCTACAATGAGCAGTTCTTC

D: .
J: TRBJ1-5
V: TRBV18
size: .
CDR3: CASSPGAEGGDQPQHF
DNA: TGTGCCAGCTCACCAGGCGCTGAAGGCGGGGATCAGCCCCAGCATTTT

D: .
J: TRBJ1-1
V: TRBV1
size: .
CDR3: CTSSQGPGSRVPTHHTEAFF
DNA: TGCACCAGCAGCCAAGGGCCGGGCAGCCGGGTCCCGACTCACCACACTGAAGCTTTCTTT

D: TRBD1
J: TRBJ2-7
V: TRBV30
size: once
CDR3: CAWSFRDRDYEQYF
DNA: TGTGCCTGGAGTTTCCGGGACAGGGACTACGAGCAGTACTTC

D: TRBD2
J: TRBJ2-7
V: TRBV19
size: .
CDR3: CASRRKAGDTIYEQYF
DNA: TGTGCCAGTAGAAGAAAAGCGGGAGACACGATCTACGAGCAGTACTTC

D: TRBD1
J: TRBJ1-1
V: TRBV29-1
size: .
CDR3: CSVGTGGTEAFF
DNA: TGCAGCGTTGGGACAGGGGGTACTGAAGCTTTCTTT

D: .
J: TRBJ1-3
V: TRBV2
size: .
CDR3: CASKSTDIGNTIYF
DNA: TGTGCCAGCAAGTCGACGGACATAGGAAACACCATATATTTT

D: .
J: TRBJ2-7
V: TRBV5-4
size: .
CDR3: CASRPDRFDSYEQYF
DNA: TGTGCCAGCAGACCCGACAGGTTCGACTCCTACGAGCAGTACTTC

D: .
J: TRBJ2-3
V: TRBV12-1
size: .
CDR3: CASSFGASGASTDTQYF
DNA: TGTGCCAGCAGCTTTGGAGCTAGCGGGGCTAGCACAGATACGCAGTATTTT

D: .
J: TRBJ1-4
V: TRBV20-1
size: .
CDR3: CSARREKLFF
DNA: TGCAGTGCCCGTCGTGAAAAACTGTTTTTT

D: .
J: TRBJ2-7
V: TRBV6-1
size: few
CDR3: CASSGPRTVAYEQYF
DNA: TGTGCCAGCAGTGGCCCTAGGACAGTCGCTTACGAGCAGTACTTC

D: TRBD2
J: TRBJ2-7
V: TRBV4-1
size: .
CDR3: CASSLKGLAGGRYEQYF
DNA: TGCGCCAGCAGCCTAAAAGGACTAGCGGGGGGGCGATACGAGCAGTACTTC

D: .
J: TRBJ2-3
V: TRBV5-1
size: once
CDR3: CASSFVLADTQYF
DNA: TGCGCCAGCAGCTTCGTACTAGCAGATACGCAGTATTTT

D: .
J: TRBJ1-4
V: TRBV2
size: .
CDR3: CASSEVSRGEEKLFF
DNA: TGTGCCAGCAGTGAAGTTTCCAGGGGTGAGGAAAAACTGTTTTTT

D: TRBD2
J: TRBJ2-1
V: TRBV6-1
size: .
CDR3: CASSVPGLAGSSYNEQFF
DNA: TGTGCCAGCAGTGTCCCTGGACTAGCGGGCTCCTCCTACAATGAGCAGTTCTTC

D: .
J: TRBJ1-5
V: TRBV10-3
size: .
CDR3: CAISESLTSDQPQHF
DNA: TGTGCCATCAGTGAGTCTCTAACCTCGGATCAGCCCCAGCATTTT

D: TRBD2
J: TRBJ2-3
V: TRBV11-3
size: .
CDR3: CASSLEYGGWDTQYF
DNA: TGTGCCAGCAGCTTGGAGTACGGGGGGTGGGATACGCAGTATTTT

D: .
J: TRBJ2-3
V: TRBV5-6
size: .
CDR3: CASSQNPARGGRTDTQYF
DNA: TGTGCCAGCAGCCAAAATCCCGCTCGGGGCGGACGCACAGATACGCAGTATTTT

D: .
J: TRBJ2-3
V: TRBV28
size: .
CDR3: CASSLLGKRTTDTQYF
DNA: TGTGCCAGCAGTTTATTGGGGAAAAGGACGACAGATACGCAGTATTTT

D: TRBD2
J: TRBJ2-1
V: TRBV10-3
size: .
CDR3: CAISESGGSWEQFF
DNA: TGTGCCATCAGTGAGTCGGGGGGGTCTTGGGAGCAGTTCTTC

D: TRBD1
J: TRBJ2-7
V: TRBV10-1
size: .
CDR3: CASSESRTGTYEQYF
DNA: TGCGCCAGCAGTGAGTCAAGGACAGGGACCTACGAGCAGTACTTC